The 29 T cell receptor beta chains reported below all come from one sample, sequenced in a study of blood T cell repertoires in COVID-19. Sequenced by immunoSEQ multiplex PCR; TCRdb stores in-frame clones only, minus some. The sample has 650,000 to 800,000 clones, about 87% seen once; the top ten hold roughly 0.25%. The material sequenced was peripheral blood. The receptor set was obtained from a woman aged 18 to 35 with acute or convalescent COVID-19.

This CDR3 reads CASSVVGPGRDTEAFF. As DNA, the CDR3 is TGTGCCAGCAGCGTAGTAGGGCCGGGAAGGGACACTGAAGCTTTCTTT. The chain combines TRBV9 with TRBJ1-1; no clear D. V gave up 0 bases and J gave up 3 bases, with 15 bases separating them. The CDR3 runs to 16 residues. Germline V gene lookup returns CDR1 SGDLS and CDR2 YYNGEE.

J is TRBJ2-2 and V is TRBV5-4; TRBD2 is a possible D gene (6 bases). The V gene lost 3 bases and the J gene lost 2 bases, with 17 bases spanning the gap. Looked up from germline, CDR1 is SGHNT and CDR2 is YYREEE (reference sequence). The CDR3 extends over 17 amino acids. The CDR3 region has the DNA TGTGCCAGCAGCTCCGATGGGGCGGGGCCAAACACCGGGGAGCTGTTTTTT. It translates to CASSSDGAGPNTGELFF. Variable domain in full (rest from reference TRBV5-4 and TRBJ2-2): ETGVTQSPTHLIKTRGQQVTLRCSSQSGHNTVSWYQQALGQGPQFIFQYYREEENGRGNFPPRFSGLQFPNYSSELNVNALELDDSALYLCASSSDGAGPNTGELFFGEGSRLTVL.

This chain joins TRBV13 and TRBJ1-3; no clear D. This CDR3 has 12 amino acids. The germline V gene has CDR1 PRHDT and CDR2 FYEKMQ (reference sequence). V lost 5 bases to trimming and J lost 4 bases, with 6 bases between them. Here the CDR3 DNA reads TGTGCCAGCAGCCCAGGAGGAAACACCATATATTTT. Translating it yields CASSPGGNTIYF.

The chain employs TRBV24-1 and TRBJ2-3; D ambiguous. Deletions cut 4 bases from V and 0 bases from J, with 16 bases between. CDR1 is KGHDR, CDR2 SFDVKD, per germline. This CDR3 is 17 amino acids long. The CDR3 region is CATSEQIAPTSTDTQYF. The CDR3 region has the DNA TGTGCCACCAGTGAACAGATTGCACCTACTAGCACAGATACGCAGTATTTT.

This chain joins TRBV6-6 and TRBJ1-3, with D perhaps matching TRBD1 (6 bases). V was cut by 7 bases and J by 4 bases, with 17 bases left in between. There are 15 residues in the CDR3. CDR1 is MNHNY and CDR2 is SVGAGI in the germline V gene (reference sequence). Here the CDR3 reads CASTSGEGSGNTIYF. The CDR3 DNA reads as TGTGCCAGCACATCAGGGGAAGGCTCAGGAAACACCATATATTTT.

The CDR3 DNA reads TGTGCCAGCAGTCTGACAGGGGAGTCTGGCTACACCTTC. This gives the protein CASSLTGESGYTF. The chain carries TRBV28 and TRBJ1-2; the match to TRBD1 covers 8 bases. Germline V gene data show CDR1 as MDHEN and CDR2 as SYDVKM. The ends lost 5 bases at V and 7 bases at J; junction bases unmatched: 6. CDR3 length: 13 amino acids.

The chain combines TRBV10-3 with TRBJ2-7, with 7 bases aligning to TRBD1. V gave up 4 bases and J gave up 5 bases; unmatched junction bases: 11. The CDR3 sequence is 15 residues long. Germline assignment: CDR1 ENHRY and CDR2 SYGVKD. The CDR3 DNA reads TGTGCCATCAGTGCGACGGACAGGAGTGGAGACGAGCAGTACTTC. Its translation: CAISATDRSGDEQYF.

The gene calls are TRBV9 and TRBJ2-1; perhaps TRBD1 as D (6 bases). This CDR3 has 15 amino acids. Germline V CDR1 and CDR2: SGDLS, YYNGEE. V lost 0 bases and J 5 bases, leaving 12 bases between the germline ends. The CDR3 DNA is TGTGCCAGCAGCGTAGGTGGGGGCACCAACAATGAGCAGTTCTTC. Translated, it gives CASSVGGGTNNEQFF.

This CDR3 reads CASSSSTWGGLRETQYF. The CDR3 bases are TGTGCCAGCAGTTCCTCGACTTGGGGGGGCCTTCGTGAGACCCAGTACTTC. This sequence joins TRBV6-2 or TRBV6-3 and TRBJ2-5; TRBD2 might be the D (7 bases). The V end was cut by 4 bases, the J end by 5 bases, with 23 bases between. This CDR3 region has 17 residues. Germline V lookup: CDR1 MNHEY, CDR2 SVGEGT.

This clone was seen just once. The CDR3 DNA follows: TGTGCCAGCAGCGAGAGGACAGGTTTAGCTGGAAACACCATATATTTT. Encoded protein: CASSERTGLAGNTIYF. The chain is built from TRBV11-2 and TRBJ1-3; 7 positions agree with TRBD1. The CDR3 is 16 amino acids. J gave up 2 bases and V 5 bases, and 9 bases lay outside the gene matches. Germline V lookup: CDR1 SGHAT, CDR2 FQNNGV.

This chain uses TRBV7-9 with TRBJ1-4, with D possibly being TRBD1 (5 bases). V was clipped by 2 bases and J by 8 bases, with 21 bases between them. Germline-derived CDR1 and CDR2 are SEHNR and FQNEAQ (reference sequence). This CDR3 is built from 17 residues. The CDR3 region is CASSLRETRRDGEKLFF. CDR3 nucleotides: TGTGCCAGCAGCTTACGAGAGACCAGGCGGGACGGGGAAAAACTGTTTTTT.

The chain uses TRBV4-3 and TRBJ2-4; a possible D gene is TRBD2 (5 bases). This CDR3 is built from 17 residues. Germline lookup yields CDR1 LGHNA and CDR2 YSLEER. V was trimmed by 3 bases and J by 3 bases, leaving 18 bases between them. The CDR3 reads CASSQGFGVSGKNIQYF. The CDR3 nucleotides read TGCGCCAGCAGCCAGGGCTTCGGGGTTTCCGGCAAAAACATTCAGTACTTC.

The chain joins TRBV6-5 to TRBJ1-5, with D tentatively TRBD1 (6 bases). V was pared by 4 bases and J by 3 bases, with 10 bases between. Germline CDR1 and CDR2: MNHEY and SVGAGI. The CDR3 is made up of 14 amino acids. CDR3 amino acids: CASSFRGPNQPQHF. Written as DNA, the CDR3 is TGTGCCAGCAGTTTCAGGGGACCCAATCAGCCCCAGCATTTT.

The gene calls are TRBV7-8 and TRBJ2-1; 7 bases are shared with TRBD2. The CDR3 is made up of 19 amino acids. V was pared by 1 base and J by 2 bases, with 14 bases of the junction left unmatched. Looked up from germline, CDR1 is SGHVS and CDR2 is FQNEAQ. CDR3 region: CASSLVGLGPGGTYNEQFF. CDR3 DNA sequence: TGTGCCAGCAGCTTAGTGGGCCTGGGTCCGGGGGGTACCTACAATGAGCAGTTCTTC.

In this sample, this clone turned up once. This chain joins TRBV20-1 and TRBJ1-2; D perhaps matches TRBD1 (5 bases). Germline CDR1 is DFQATT and CDR2 is SNEGSKA (reference sequence). The CDR3 spans 15 residues. V gave up 3 bases and J gave up 3 bases, with 17 bases separating them. The CDR3, as DNA: TGCAGTGCTAGTAAGGGACTGAAGGCTGACTATGGCTACACCTTC. Its translation: CSASKGLKADYGYTF.

The rearrangement uses TRBV7-3 and TRBJ2-3; 10 bases fit TRBD2. The length of the CDR3 is 16 residues. V lost 4 bases to trimming and J lost 4 bases; unmatched junction nucleotides: 8. The V gene's germline CDR1 is SGHTA and CDR2 FQGTGA. Here the CDR3 DNA reads TGTGCCAGCAGCTCCCAGGCTAGCGGGGGTCCAGATACGCAGTATTTT. This translates into CASSSQASGGPDTQYF. Drawing the rest from reference TRBV7-3 and TRBJ2-3, the complete variable domain is GAGVSQTPSNKVTEKGKYVELRCDPISGHTALYWYRQSLGQGPEFLIYFQGTGAADDSGLPNDRFFAVRPEGSVSTLKIQRTERGDSAVYLCASSSQASGGPDTQYFGPGTRLTVL.

The chain combines TRBV5-4 with TRBJ1-3, with 9 bases fitting TRBD1. CDR1 is SGHNT, CDR2 YYREEE, per germline (reference sequence). The CDR3 sequence is 13 residues long. The J segment lost 1 base and the V segment lost 9 bases, leaving 2 bases of the junction unmatched. CDR3 amino acids: CAMGQGSGNTIYF. The CDR3 nucleotides read TGTGCCATGGGACAGGGATCTGGAAACACCATATATTTT.

A single count supports this clone. V and J are TRBV6-1 and TRBJ2-5; possibly TRBD2 for D (7 bases). CDR3 length: 15 amino acids. The V end was cut by 3 bases, the J end by 7 bases, with 18 bases between. The germline V gene has CDR1 MNHNS and CDR2 SASEGT. CDR3 protein: CASSDPGQREVTQYF. CDR3 in DNA: TGTGCCAGCAGTGATCCGGGACAACGGGAGGTGACCCAGTACTTC.

The J gene is TRBJ1-2, the V gene TRBV6-6; TRBD1 is a possible D gene (5 bases). The CDR3 sequence is 16 residues long. Looked up from germline, CDR1 is MNHNY and CDR2 is SVGAGI (reference sequence). Trimming took 0 bases from V and 4 from J, leaving 15 bases between them. The CDR3 here is CASSYSSGAEGYGYTF. CDR3 nucleotides: TGTGCCAGCAGTTACTCGAGCGGGGCCGAGGGCTATGGCTACACCTTC.

The rearrangement uses TRBV11-2 and TRBJ1-3, with 8 bases that match TRBD1. Germline values: CDR1 SGHAT, CDR2 FQNNGV. V dropped 4 bases and J dropped 0; count of bases not matched to a gene: 8. The CDR3 is made up of 17 amino acids. CDR3 region: CASSSPGQVFSGNTIYF. Here the CDR3 DNA reads TGTGCCAGCAGCTCCCCGGGACAGGTTTTCTCTGGAAACACCATATATTTT.

The chain's CDR3 is CASSLAGGRETQYF. CDR3 DNA sequence: TGTGCCAGCAGCCTCGCGGGGGGGCGTGAGACCCAGTACTTC. This chain joins TRBV13 and TRBJ2-5; 9 bases match TRBD2. From germline, CDR1 is PRHDT and CDR2 FYEKMQ (reference sequence). V was clipped by 5 bases and J by 5 bases; unmatched bases: 6. The CDR3 is made up of 14 amino acids.

The rearrangement joins TRBV7-9 to TRBJ2-1; a possible D gene is TRBD2 (5 bases). The germline V and J ends were trimmed by 10 bases and 8 bases, with 15 bases remaining between them. From germline, CDR1 is SEHNR and CDR2 FQNEAQ (reference sequence). This CDR3 spans 12 amino acids. The CDR3, as DNA: TGTGCCATCAGGACTCTTCACGATGAGCAGTTCTTC. Translation gives CAIRTLHDEQFF.

V and J are TRBV4-3 and TRBJ1-2; D gene ambiguous. V was clipped by 4 bases and J by 7 bases, with 16 bases between them. Germline CDR1 is LGHNA and CDR2 is YSLEER. The CDR3 consists of 14 residues. CDR3 nucleotides: TGCGCCAGCAGCCTAGGATATTCAGGATCTGGCTACACCTTC. As protein: CASSLGYSGSGYTF.

V is TRBV5-5 and J is TRBJ2-7; D is undetermined. V lost 5 bases to trimming and J lost 0 bases, with 12 bases between them. CDR1 and CDR2 from the germline V gene are SGHKS and YYEKEE (reference sequence). The CDR3 spans 14 residues. The CDR3 DNA sequence: TGTGCCAGCAGGCCCGACACCCTCTCCTACGAGCAGTACTTC. Protein: CASRPDTLSYEQYF.

A single count supports this clone. The rearrangement joins TRBV4-2 to TRBJ2-7; D is perhaps TRBD2 (6 bases). This CDR3 has 13 amino acids. V was cut by 4 bases and J by 0 bases, with 7 bases left in between. Germline V gives CDR1 LGHNA, CDR2 YNFKEQ. The CDR3 nucleotides read TGTGCCAGCAGCCCCGGGGGCTCCTACGAGCAGTACTTC. Protein: CASSPGGSYEQYF.

This chain connects TRBV6-4 to TRBJ2-3; TRBD2 matches 13 bases. Looked up from germline, CDR1 is MRHNA and CDR2 is SNTAGT. CDR3 length equals 16 residues. Trimming took 6 bases from V and 2 from J; bases not matched to a gene: 5. CDR3 in DNA: TGTGCCAGCAGGGAGACTAGCGGGGGGTCCACAGATACGCAGTATTTT. This translates into CASRETSGGSTDTQYF.

This chain joins TRBV10-3 and TRBJ1-1, with D perhaps TRBD1 (6 bases). Trimming pared 6 bases from V and 5 bases from J, leaving 13 bases between. Germline values: CDR1 ENHRY, CDR2 SYGVKD. The CDR3 runs 13 residues. DNA of the CDR3: TGTGCCATCAGGGCGCCAGGGGTTACTGAAGCTTTCTTT. Its protein is CAIRAPGVTEAFF.

The J gene is TRBJ1-4, the V gene TRBV5-6; 7 positions match TRBD1. This CDR3 spans 15 amino acids. CDR1 and CDR2 (germline): SGHDT, YYEEEE. The V and J ends lost 5 bases and 5 bases, in that order; junction bases with no gene match: 9. The CDR3: CASSLLQGRNEKLFF. The CDR3 nucleotides are TGTGCCAGCAGTCTCCTACAGGGGAGGAATGAAAAACTGTTTTTT.

This chain links TRBV9 with TRBJ1-1; D is ambiguous. V was cut by 4 bases and J by 0 bases, with 10 bases left in between. There are 14 residues in the CDR3. Germline V CDR1 and CDR2: SGDLS, YYNGEE. The CDR3 sequence is CASSSSGMNTEAFF. DNA of the CDR3: TGTGCCAGCAGCTCGTCAGGCATGAACACTGAAGCTTTCTTT.